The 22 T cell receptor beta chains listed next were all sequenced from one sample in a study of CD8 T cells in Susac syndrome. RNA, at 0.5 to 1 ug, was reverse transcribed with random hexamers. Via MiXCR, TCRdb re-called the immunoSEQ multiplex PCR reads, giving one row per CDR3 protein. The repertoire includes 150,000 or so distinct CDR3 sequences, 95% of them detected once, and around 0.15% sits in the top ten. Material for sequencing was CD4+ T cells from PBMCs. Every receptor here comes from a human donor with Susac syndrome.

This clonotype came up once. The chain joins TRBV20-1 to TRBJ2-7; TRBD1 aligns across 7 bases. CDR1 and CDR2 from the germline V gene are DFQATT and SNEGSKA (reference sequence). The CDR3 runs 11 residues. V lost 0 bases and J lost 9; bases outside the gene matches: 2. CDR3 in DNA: TGCAGTGCTAGAGAGGGGGACAGGCAGTACTTC. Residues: CSAREGDRQYF.

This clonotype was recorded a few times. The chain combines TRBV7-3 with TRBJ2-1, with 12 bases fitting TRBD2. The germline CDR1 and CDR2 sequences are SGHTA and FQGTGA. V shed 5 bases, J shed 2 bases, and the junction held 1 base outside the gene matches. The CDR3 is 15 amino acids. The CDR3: CASSPSGRAYNEQFF. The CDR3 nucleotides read TGTGCCAGCAGCCCTAGCGGGAGGGCCTACAATGAGCAGTTCTTC. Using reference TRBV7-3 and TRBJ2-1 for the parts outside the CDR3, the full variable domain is GAGVSQTPSNKVTEKGKYVELRCDPISGHTALYWYRQSLGQGPEFLIYFQGTGAADDSGLPNDRFFAVRPEGSVSTLKIQRTERGDSAVYLCASSPSGRAYNEQFFGPGTRLTVL.

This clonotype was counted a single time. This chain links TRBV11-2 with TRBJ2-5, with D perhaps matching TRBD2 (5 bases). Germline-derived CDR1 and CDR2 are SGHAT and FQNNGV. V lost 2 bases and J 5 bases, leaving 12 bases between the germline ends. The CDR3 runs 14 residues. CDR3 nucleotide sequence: TGTGCCAGCAGCTTATCCCCCCAGCGGGAGACCCAGTACTTC. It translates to CASSLSPQRETQYF.

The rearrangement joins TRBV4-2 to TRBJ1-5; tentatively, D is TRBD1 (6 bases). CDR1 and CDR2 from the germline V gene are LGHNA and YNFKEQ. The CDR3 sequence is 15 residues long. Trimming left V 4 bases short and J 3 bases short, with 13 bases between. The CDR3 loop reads CASSLQDRTNQPQHF. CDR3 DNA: TGTGCCAGCAGCCTACAGGACAGAACCAATCAGCCCCAGCATTTT.

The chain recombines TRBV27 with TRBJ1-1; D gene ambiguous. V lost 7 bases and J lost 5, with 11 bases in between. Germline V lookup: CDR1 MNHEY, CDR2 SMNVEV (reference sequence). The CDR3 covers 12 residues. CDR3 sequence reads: CASTSVGTEAFF. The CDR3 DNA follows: TGTGCCAGCACCTCCGTGGGTACTGAAGCTTTCTTT.

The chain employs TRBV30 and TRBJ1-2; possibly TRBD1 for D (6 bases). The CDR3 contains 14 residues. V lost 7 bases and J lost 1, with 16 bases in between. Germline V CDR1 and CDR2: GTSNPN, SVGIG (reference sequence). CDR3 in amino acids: CASPKQGFNYGYTF. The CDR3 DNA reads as TGTGCCTCCCCAAAGCAGGGGTTTAACTATGGCTACACCTTC. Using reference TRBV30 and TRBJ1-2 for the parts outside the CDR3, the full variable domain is SQTIHQWPATLVQPVGSPLSLECTVEGTSNPNLYWYRQAAGRGLQLLFYSVGIGQISSEVPQNLSASRPQDRQFILSSKKLLLSDSGFYLCASPKQGFNYGYTFGSGTRLTVV.

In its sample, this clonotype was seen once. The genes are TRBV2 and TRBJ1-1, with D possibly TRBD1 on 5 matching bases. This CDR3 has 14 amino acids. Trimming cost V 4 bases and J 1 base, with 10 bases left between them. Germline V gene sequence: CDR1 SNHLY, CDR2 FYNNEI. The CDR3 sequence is CASSVRQTNTEAFF. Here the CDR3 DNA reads TGTGCCAGCAGTGTCCGACAGACGAACACTGAAGCTTTCTTT.

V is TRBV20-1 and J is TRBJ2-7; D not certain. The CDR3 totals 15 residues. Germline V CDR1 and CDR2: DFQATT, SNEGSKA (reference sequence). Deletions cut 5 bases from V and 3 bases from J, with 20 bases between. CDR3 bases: TGCAGTGCTGACCAGACGTGGGCAGGACGCTACGAGCAGTACTTC. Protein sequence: CSADQTWAGRYEQYF.

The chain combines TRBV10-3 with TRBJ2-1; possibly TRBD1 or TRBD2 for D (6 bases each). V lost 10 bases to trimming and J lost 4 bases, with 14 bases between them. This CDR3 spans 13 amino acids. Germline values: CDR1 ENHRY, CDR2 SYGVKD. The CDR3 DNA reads TGTGCCACCCGGGGGCCTCGGTACAATGAGCAGTTCTTC. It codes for CATRGPRYNEQFF.

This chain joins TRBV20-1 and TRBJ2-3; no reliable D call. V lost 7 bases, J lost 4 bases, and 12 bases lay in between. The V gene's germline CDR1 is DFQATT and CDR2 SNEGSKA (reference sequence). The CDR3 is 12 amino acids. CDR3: CSGTLEPDTQYF. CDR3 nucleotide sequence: TGCAGTGGGACCCTTGAGCCAGATACGCAGTATTTT.

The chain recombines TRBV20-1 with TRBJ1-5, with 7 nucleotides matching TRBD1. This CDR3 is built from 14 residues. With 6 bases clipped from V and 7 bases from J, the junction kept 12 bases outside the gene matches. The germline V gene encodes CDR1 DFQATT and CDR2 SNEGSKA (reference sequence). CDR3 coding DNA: TGCAGTGCCAAGACAGGGAACATAGGGCAGCCCCAGCATTTT. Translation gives CSAKTGNIGQPQHF.

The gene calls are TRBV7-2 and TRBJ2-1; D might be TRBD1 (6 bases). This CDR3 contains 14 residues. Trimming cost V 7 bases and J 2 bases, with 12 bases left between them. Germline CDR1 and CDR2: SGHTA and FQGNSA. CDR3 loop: CASNPGQAYNEQFF. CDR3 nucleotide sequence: TGTGCCAGCAACCCGGGACAAGCCTACAATGAGCAGTTCTTC.

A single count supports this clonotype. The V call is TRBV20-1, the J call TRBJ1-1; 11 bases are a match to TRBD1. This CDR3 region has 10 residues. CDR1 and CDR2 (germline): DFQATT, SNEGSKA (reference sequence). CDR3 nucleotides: TGCAGGGGACAGGGGGCTGAAGCTTTCTTT. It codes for CRGQGAEAFF.

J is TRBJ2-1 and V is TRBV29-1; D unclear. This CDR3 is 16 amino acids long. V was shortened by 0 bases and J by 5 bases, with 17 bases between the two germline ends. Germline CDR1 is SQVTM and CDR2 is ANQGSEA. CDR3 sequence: CSVEDRAQTSHNEQFF. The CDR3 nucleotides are TGCAGCGTTGAAGATCGGGCTCAGACTTCCCACAATGAGCAGTTCTTC.

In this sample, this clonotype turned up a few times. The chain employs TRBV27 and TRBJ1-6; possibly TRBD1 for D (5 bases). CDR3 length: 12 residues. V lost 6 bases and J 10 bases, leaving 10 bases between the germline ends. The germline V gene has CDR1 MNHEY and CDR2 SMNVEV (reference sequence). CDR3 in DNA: TGTGCCAGCAGCCAGGGTTACTCACCCCTCCACTTT. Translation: CASSQGYSPLHF.

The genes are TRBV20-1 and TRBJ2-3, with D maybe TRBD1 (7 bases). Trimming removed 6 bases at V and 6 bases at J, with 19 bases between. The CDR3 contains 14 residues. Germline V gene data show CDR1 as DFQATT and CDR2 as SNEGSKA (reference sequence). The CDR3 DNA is TGCAGTGCGCGTACAGGGGAGGTGAGCGATACGCAGTATTTT. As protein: CSARTGEVSDTQYF.

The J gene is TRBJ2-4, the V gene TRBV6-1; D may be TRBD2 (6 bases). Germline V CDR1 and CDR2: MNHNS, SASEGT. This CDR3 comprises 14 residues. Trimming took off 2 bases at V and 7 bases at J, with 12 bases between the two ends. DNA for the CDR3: TGTGCCAGCAGTGAATCGGGGGTTCGGAACATTCAGTACTTC. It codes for CASSESGVRNIQYF.

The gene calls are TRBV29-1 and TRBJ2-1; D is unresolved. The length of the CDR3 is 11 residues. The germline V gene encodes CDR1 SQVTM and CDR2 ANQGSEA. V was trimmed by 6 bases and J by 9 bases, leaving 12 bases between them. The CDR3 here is CSVDPRREQFF. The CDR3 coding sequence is TGCAGCGTGGACCCCCGGCGTGAGCAGTTCTTC.

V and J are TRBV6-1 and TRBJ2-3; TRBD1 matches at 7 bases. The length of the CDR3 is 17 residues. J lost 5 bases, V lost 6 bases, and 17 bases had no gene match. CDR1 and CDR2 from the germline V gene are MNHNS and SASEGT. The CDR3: CASSPTTGIFTGDTQYF. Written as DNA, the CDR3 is TGTGCCAGCAGCCCGACGACAGGGATCTTCACCGGAGATACGCAGTATTTT.

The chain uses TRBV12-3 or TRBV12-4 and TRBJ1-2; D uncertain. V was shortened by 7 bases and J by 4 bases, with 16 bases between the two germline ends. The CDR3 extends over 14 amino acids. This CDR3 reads CASTTLGFRYGYTF. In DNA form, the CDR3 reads TGTGCCAGCACCACCCTGGGGTTCCGCTATGGCTACACCTTC.

CDR3 nucleotide sequence: TGTGCCAGCAGTCCGGGGGGACCACCGGAAAACACCATATATTTT. This translates into CASSPGGPPENTIYF. The rearrangement joins TRBV28 to TRBJ1-3; TRBD1 might be the D (5 bases). The V gene lost 5 bases and the J gene lost 6 bases, with 17 bases spanning the gap. The CDR3 extends over 15 amino acids. Germline V lookup: CDR1 MDHEN, CDR2 SYDVKM.

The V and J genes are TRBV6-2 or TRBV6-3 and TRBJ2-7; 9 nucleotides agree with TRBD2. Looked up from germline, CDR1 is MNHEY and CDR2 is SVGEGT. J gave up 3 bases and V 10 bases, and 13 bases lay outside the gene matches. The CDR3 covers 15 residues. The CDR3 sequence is CATTNSLAGDYEQYF. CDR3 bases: TGTGCCACGACCAACTCCTTAGCGGGGGACTACGAGCAGTACTTC.